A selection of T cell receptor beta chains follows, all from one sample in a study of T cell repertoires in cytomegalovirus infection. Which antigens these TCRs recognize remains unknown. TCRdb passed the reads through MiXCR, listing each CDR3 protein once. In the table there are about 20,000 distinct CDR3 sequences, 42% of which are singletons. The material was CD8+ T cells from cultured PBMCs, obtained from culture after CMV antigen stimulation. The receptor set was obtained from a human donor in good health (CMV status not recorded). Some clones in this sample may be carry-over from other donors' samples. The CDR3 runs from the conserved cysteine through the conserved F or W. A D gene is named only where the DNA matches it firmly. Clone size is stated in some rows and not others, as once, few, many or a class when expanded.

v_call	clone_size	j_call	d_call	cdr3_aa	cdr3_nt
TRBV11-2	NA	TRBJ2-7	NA	CASNDAAYYEQYF	TGTGCCAGCAATGACGCCGCTTACTACGAGCAGTACTTC
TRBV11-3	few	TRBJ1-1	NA	CASSPPRGGLAEAFF	TGTGCCAGCAGTCCCCCGAGAGGGGGGCTCGCTGAAGCTTTCTTT
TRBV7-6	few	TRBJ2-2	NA	CASSPAVGNTGELFF	TGTGCCAGCAGCCCGGCGGTCGGGAACACCGGGGAGCTGTTTTTT
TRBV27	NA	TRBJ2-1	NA	CASSAPSNEQFF	TGTGCCAGCAGTGCCCCTAGCAATGAGCAGTTCTTC
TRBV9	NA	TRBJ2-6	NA	CASSVQLSSGANVLTF	TGTGCTAGCAGCGTCCAGCTAAGCTCTGGGGCTAACGTCCTGACTTTC
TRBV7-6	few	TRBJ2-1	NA	CASSLASLTELGVSSYNEQFF	TGTGCCAGCAGCTTAGCGAGCCTGACAGAGTTGGGGGTGAGCTCCTACAATGAGCAGTTCTTC
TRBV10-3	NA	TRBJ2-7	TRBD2	CASSTLAGGYEQYF	TGTGCCAGCTCCACACTAGCGGGAGGGTACGAGCAGTACTTC
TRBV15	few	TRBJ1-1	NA	CATARNTEAFF	TGTGCCACCGCACGGAACACTGAAGCTTTCTTT
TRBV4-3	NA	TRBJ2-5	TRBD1	CASSQGKTGGFGETQYF	TGCGCCAGCAGCCAAGGAAAGACAGGGGGCTTCGGAGAGACCCAGTACTTC
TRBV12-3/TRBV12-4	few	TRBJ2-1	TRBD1	CASTHPGQTYSQQFF	TGTGCCAGCACTCACCCGGGACAGACGTATAGCCAGCAGTTCTTC
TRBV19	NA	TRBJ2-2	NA	CASTIGGPVTGELFF	TGTGCCAGTACCATCGGGGGGCCCGTCACCGGGGAGCTGTTTTTT
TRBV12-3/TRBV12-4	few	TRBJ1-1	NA	CASSLARKDLEAFF	TGTGCCAGCAGTTTAGCGCGAAAGGACCTAGAAGCTTTCTTT
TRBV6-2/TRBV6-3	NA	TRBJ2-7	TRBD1	CASRRDRVLYF	TGTGCCAGCAGACGGGACAGGGTGCTGTACTTC
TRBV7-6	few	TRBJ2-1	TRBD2	CASSLSVAEAGDEQFF	TGTGCCAGCAGCTTAAGTGTCGCGGAGGCGGGAGACGAGCAGTTCTTC
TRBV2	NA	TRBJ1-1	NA	CASSDGLGGDTEAFF	TGTGCCAGCAGTGATGGTCTCGGGGGGGACACTGAAGCTTTCTTT
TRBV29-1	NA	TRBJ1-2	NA	CSVEANRDYGYTF	TGCAGCGTTGAGGCGAACAGAGACTATGGCTACACCTTC
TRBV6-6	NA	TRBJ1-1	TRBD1	CASSDMTGGSEAFF	TGTGCCAGCAGTGATATGACAGGGGGCTCTGAAGCTTTCTTT
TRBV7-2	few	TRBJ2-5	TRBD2	CASSFQLAGGTETQYF	TGTGCCAGCAGCTTCCAACTAGCGGGAGGGACGGAGACCCAGTACTTC
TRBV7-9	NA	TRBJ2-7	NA	CASSSRSGTSEQYF	TGTGCCAGCAGCTCTCGGTCCGGGACAAGCGAGCAGTACTTC
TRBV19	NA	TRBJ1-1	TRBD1	CASSIGQGDMNTEAFF	TGTGCCAGTAGTATAGGACAGGGGGATATGAACACTGAAGCTTTCTTT
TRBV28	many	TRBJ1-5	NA	CASSLLGDHQPQHF	TGTGCCAGCAGTTTATTGGGGGATCATCAGCCCCAGCATTTT
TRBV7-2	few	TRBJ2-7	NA	CASSQARNEQYF	TGTGCCAGCAGCCAAGCTCGGAACGAGCAGTACTTC
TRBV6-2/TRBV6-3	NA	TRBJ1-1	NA	CASNPLGGAGTEAFF	TGTGCCAGCAACCCCCTCGGGGGGGCGGGCACTGAAGCTTTCTTT
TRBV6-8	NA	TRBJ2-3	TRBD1	CASRDRDRGTDTQYF	TGTGCCAGCAGAGACCGGGACAGGGGCACAGATACGCAGTATTTT
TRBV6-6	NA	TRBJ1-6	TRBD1	CASSLAGTVNSPLHF	TGTGCCAGCAGTTTAGCCGGGACAGTTAATTCACCCCTCCACTTT
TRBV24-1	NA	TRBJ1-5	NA	CATSPAQPNQPQHF	TGTGCCACCAGTCCCGCACAGCCGAATCAGCCCCAGCATTTT
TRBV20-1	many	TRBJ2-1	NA	CSARDLYNEQFF	TGCAGTGCTAGAGATCTGTACAATGAGCAGTTCTTC
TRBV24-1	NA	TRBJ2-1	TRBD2	CATSMGGGVDEQFF	TGTGCCACCAGCATGGGCGGGGGGGTTGATGAGCAGTTCTTC
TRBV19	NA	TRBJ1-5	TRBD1	CASSQDRGLAWQPQHF	TGTGCCAGTAGTCAGGACAGGGGGCTGGCATGGCAGCCCCAGCATTTT
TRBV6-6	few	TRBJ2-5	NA	CASSYQSGDGETQYF	TGTGCCAGCAGTTACCAATCCGGGGACGGGGAGACCCAGTACTTC
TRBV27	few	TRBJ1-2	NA	CASSLTPQLSRSGYTF	TGTGCCAGCAGTCTAACCCCCCAGCTTTCAAGAAGTGGCTACACCTTC
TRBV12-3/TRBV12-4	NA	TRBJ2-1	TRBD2	CASRTSANEQFF	TGTGCCAGCAGGACTAGCGCGAATGAGCAGTTCTTC
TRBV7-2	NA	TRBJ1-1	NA	CASSLALNTEAFF	TGTGCCAGCAGCTTAGCCCTGAACACTGAAGCTTTCTTT
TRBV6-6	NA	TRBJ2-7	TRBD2	CVSSILAGGTSYEQYF	TGTGTCAGCAGCATCCTAGCGGGAGGAACGAGCTACGAGCAGTACTTC
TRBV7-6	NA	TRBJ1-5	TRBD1	CASSSQGARQPQHF	TGTGCCAGCAGCTCACAGGGGGCTAGGCAGCCCCAGCATTTT
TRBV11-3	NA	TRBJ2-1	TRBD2	CASSLGGNSGGAYNEQFF	TGTGCCAGCAGCTTAGGAGGTAATAGCGGGGGTGCCTACAATGAGCAGTTCTTC
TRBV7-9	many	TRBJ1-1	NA	CASSSSITEAFF	TGTGCCAGCAGTTCTAGCATCACTGAAGCTTTCTTT
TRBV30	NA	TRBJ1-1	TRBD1	CAWSVRAGGANTEAFF	TGTGCCTGGAGTGTCCGGGCAGGGGGCGCGAACACTGAAGCTTTCTTT